This passage covers 21 T cell receptor beta chains from one sample sequenced in a study of identical twins. One entry per CDR3 protein results from TCRdb running MiXCR on the 5' RACE reads. The top ten clones hold more than 2% of a sample with fewer than 350,000 distinct CDR3 sequences, about 8.3% of them seen once. This sample also appeared in a second study, on yellow fever vaccine responses in identical twins.

The source material was memory (CD45RO+) T cells sorted from blood. These receptors were collected from a woman aged 18-35 years in good health.

This clonotype was picked up many times. V is TRBV12-3 or TRBV12-4 and J is TRBJ1-4; no definite D call. The CDR3 is made up of 14 amino acids. V was cut by 5 bases and J by 3 bases, with 10 bases left in between. The CDR3 spells CASSPIGANEKLFF. In DNA, the CDR3 is TGTGCCAGCAGTCCCATTGGCGCTAATGAAAAACTGTTTTTT.

The V and J genes are TRBV4-1 and TRBJ2-5; the match to TRBD1 covers 9 bases. V trimming: 4 bases; J trimming: 4 bases; junction bases outside the gene matches: 13. The CDR3 totals 17 residues. The germline CDR1 and CDR2 sequences are MGHRA and YSYEKL. The CDR3 DNA sequence: TGCGCCAGCAGCCGAATCCCCCCACAGGGGGCTGGAGAGACCCAGTACTTC. Translated: CASSRIPPQGAGETQYF.

This sequence joins TRBV20-1 and TRBJ2-3, with a weak D call TRBD2 (7 bases). CDR1 and CDR2 (germline): DFQATT, SNEGSKA (reference sequence). V shed 7 bases and J shed 6 bases, with 17 bases lying between them. There are 13 residues in the CDR3. The CDR3: CSETGTIPDTQYF. For the CDR3, the DNA is TGCAGTGAAACAGGGACTATCCCTGATACGCAGTATTTT.

At least ten counts were recorded for this clonotype. This sequence joins TRBV20-1 and TRBJ2-3; 10 nucleotides line up with TRBD2. With V trimmed by 6 bases and J by 12 bases, 6 bases remained unmatched. The germline CDR1 and CDR2 sequences are DFQATT and SNEGSKA (reference sequence). The CDR3 is made up of 11 amino acids. The CDR3: CSAFGTSEQYF. The DNA of the CDR3 is TGCAGTGCCTTTGGGACTAGCGAACAGTATTTT.

This clonotype was observed a few times. The rearrangement uses TRBV20-1 and TRBJ1-1, with 9 nucleotides matching TRBD1. V dropped 6 bases and J dropped 5; count of bases not matched to a gene: 10. The CDR3 has 14 amino acids. Germline values: CDR1 DFQATT, CDR2 SNEGSKA (reference sequence). CDR3 in DNA: TGCAGTGCCTCCCCGGGACAGGGAAGTACTGAAGCTTTCTTT. Its translation is CSASPGQGSTEAFF.

This clonotype has just a few counts. V is TRBV7-9 and J is TRBJ2-1; TRBD2 matches at 7 bases. Germline V gene data show CDR1 as SEHNR and CDR2 as FQNEAQ (reference sequence). The V and J ends lost 2 bases and 0 bases, in that order; junction bases with no gene match: 7. This CDR3 is built from 17 residues. CDR3 protein: CASSLFGGGDSYNEQFF. Here the CDR3 DNA reads TGTGCCAGCAGCTTATTCGGTGGGGGGGACTCCTACAATGAGCAGTTCTTC.

This clonotype has more than one count but fewer than ten. The rearrangement joins TRBV29-1 to TRBJ1-1; 9 bases are shared with TRBD1. Looked up from germline, CDR1 is SQVTM and CDR2 is ANQGSEA. The CDR3 extends over 14 amino acids. The ends lost 5 bases at V and 1 base at J; junction bases unmatched: 5. The DNA for the CDR3 is TGCAGCGTTTACAGGGGGCCGAGGAACACTGAAGCTTTCTTT. It yields the protein CSVYRGPRNTEAFF.

This clonotype was recorded a few times. This chain links TRBV5-6 with TRBJ2-7, with a weak D call TRBD2 (5 bases). CDR3 length: 15 amino acids. Germline CDR1 is SGHDT and CDR2 is YYEEEE. The CDR3 protein is CASSLQRDLSMDVTV. Here the CDR3 DNA reads TGTGCCAGCAGCTTACAGAGGGATCTTTCAATGGACGTAACCGTC.

The table lists this clonotype with many counts. V and J are TRBV5-1 and TRBJ1-1; the D is unclear. CDR3 length equals 12 residues. Germline CDR1 and CDR2: SGHRS and YFSETQ. Between the trimmed V and J ends, which lost 0 bases and 0 bases, there was a span of 0 bases. The CDR3 DNA reads as TGCGCCAGCAGCTTGGTGAACACTGAAGCTTTCTTT. As protein: CASSLVNTEAFF.

The chain links TRBV7-2 to TRBJ1-1; D is perhaps TRBD1 (5 bases). The CDR3 consists of 14 residues. V shed 3 bases and J shed 1 base, with 9 bases lying between them. Per germline, CDR1 SGHTA and CDR2 FQGNSA. The CDR3, as DNA: TGTGCCAGCAGCTTTACACAGGAGAACACTGAAGCTTTCTTT. Translating it yields CASSFTQENTEAFF.

The chain has TRBV2 and TRBJ1-6; weak D call: TRBD1 (6 bases). V lost 7 bases to trimming and J lost 8 bases, with 18 bases between them. The CDR3 spans 15 residues. The germline V gene encodes CDR1 SNHLY and CDR2 FYNNEI. This chain's CDR3 is CASTNMGHPDSPLHF. DNA for the CDR3: TGTGCCAGCACCAATATGGGACACCCGGATTCACCCCTCCACTTT.

This clonotype was observed many times. The junction departs from germline at one end; a sequencing error may be responsible. V is TRBV12-3 or TRBV12-4 and J is TRBJ2-1, with 9 bases identical to TRBD1. CDR3 length: 15 residues. Written as DNA, the CDR3 is TGTGCCAGCAGTCTCTCCGGGACAGGGCCGAATGGGCAGTTCTTC. The encoded protein is CASSLSGTGPNGQFF.

Only a few counts were recorded for this clonotype. The chain carries TRBV2 and TRBJ2-7; no reliable D call. The CDR3 extends over 13 amino acids. Per the germline V gene, CDR1 is SNHLY and CDR2 is FYNNEI. V dropped 2 bases and J dropped 2 bases, with 7 bases sitting between them. The CDR3 region has the DNA TGTGCCAGCAGTGAAACGGCCCCCTACGAGCAGTACTTC. It encodes CASSETAPYEQYF.

This clonotype was counted many times. The chain is built from TRBV5-1 and TRBJ2-5; D is perhaps TRBD2 (6 bases). This CDR3 has 13 residues. The germline V gene has CDR1 SGHRS and CDR2 YFSETQ. V lost 3 bases to trimming and J lost 5 bases, with 11 bases between them. The DNA of the CDR3 is TGCGCCAGCAGCTCGGGAGTGCGGGAGACCCAGTACTTC. Translating gives CASSSGVRETQYF.

This clonotype has ten or more counts. The chain couples TRBV29-1 to TRBJ2-1, with 7 bases matching TRBD2. CDR3 length: 17 amino acids. V lost 8 bases, J lost 0 bases, and 16 bases stayed unmatched. Germline V gene data show CDR1 as SQVTM and CDR2 as ANQGSEA. The CDR3 spells CSLLGRGRMGSYNEQFF. The CDR3 DNA reads as TGCAGCCTACTAGGGAGGGGTCGTATGGGCTCCTACAATGAGCAGTTCTTC.

This clonotype was observed at least ten times. The chain carries TRBV12-3 or TRBV12-4 and TRBJ2-6; no reliable D call. The V gene lost 6 bases and the J gene lost 0 bases, with 15 bases spanning the gap. The CDR3 runs to 17 residues. CDR3 sequence (DNA): TGTGCCAGCAGCCCAAAGGCGGCCAACTCTGGGGCCAACGTCCTGACTTTC. Amino acid sequence: CASSPKAANSGANVLTF.

The chain couples TRBV4-1 to TRBJ2-1; TRBD2 agrees at 7 bases. Germline CDR1 MGHRA, CDR2 YSYEKL. The V gene end was trimmed by 0 bases and the J gene end by 9 bases; junction bases not matched to a gene: 8. The CDR3 is 15 residues long. This CDR3 reads CASSQEAGGRGEQFF. In DNA form, the CDR3 reads TGCGCCAGCAGCCAAGAGGCCGGCGGGAGAGGTGAGCAGTTCTTC.

Many counts were recorded for this clonotype. The genes are TRBV4-1 and TRBJ2-7; a possible D gene is TRBD2 (5 bases). CDR1 is MGHRA and CDR2 is YSYEKL in the germline V gene. The CDR3 has 15 residues. The V and J ends lost 0 bases and 3 bases respectively, with 12 bases between them. In nucleotides, the CDR3 is TGCGCCAGCAGCCAAGATCGGGAAGCAATCTACGAGCAGTACTTC. This codes for CASSQDREAIYEQYF.

The chain is built from TRBV18 and TRBJ1-4; D is possibly TRBD1 (5 bases). This CDR3 is 14 amino acids long. Per germline, CDR1 KGHSH and CDR2 LQKENI. Trimming removed 3 bases from V and 6 bases from J, with 11 bases in between. In DNA, the CDR3 is TGTGCCAGCTCACCGGCGGGACTCGATGAAAAACTGTTTTTT. It encodes CASSPAGLDEKLFF.

This clonotype was counted ten times or more. The gene calls are TRBV5-1 and TRBJ1-6, with 11 bases identical to TRBD1. J lost 5 bases, V lost 3 bases, and 7 bases had no gene match. Germline V lookup: CDR1 SGHRS, CDR2 YFSETQ. This CDR3 has 17 residues. The CDR3 DNA sequence: TGCGCCAGCAGCTCGCCTGGGACAGGGGGTAATAATTCACCCCTCCACTTT. Translated, it gives CASSSPGTGGNNSPLHF.

This clonotype has only a few counts. The CDR3 bases are TGTGCCAGCAGCGTAGATGGATTGGATACGCAGTATTTT. Residues: CASSVDGLDTQYF. The V gene is TRBV9, the J gene TRBJ2-3; D is ambiguous. V dropped 0 bases and J dropped 6 bases, with 8 bases sitting between them. CDR1 is SGDLS and CDR2 is YYNGEE in the germline V gene. The CDR3 covers 13 residues.